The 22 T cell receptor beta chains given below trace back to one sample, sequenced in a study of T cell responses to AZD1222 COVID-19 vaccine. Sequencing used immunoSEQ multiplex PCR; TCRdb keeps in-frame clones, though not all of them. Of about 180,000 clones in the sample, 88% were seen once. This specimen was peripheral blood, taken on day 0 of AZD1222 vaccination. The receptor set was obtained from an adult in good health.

The DNA of the CDR3 is TGTGCCTGGGGGTTACAGGGGTATCAGCCCCAGCATTTT. Protein product: CAWGLQGYQPQHF. The V gene is TRBV30, the J gene TRBJ1-5; 7 bases fit TRBD1. Unmatched junction bases numbered 6, after V lost 5 bases and J lost 5 bases. CDR3 length equals 13 residues. CDR1 is GTSNPN, CDR2 SVGIG, per germline (reference sequence).

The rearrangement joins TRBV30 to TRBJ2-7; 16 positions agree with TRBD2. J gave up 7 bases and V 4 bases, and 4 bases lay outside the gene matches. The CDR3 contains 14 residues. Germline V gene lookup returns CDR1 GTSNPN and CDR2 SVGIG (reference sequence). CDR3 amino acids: CAWKLGLAGGEQYF. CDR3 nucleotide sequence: TGTGCCTGGAAGCTGGGACTAGCGGGAGGGGAGCAGTACTTC. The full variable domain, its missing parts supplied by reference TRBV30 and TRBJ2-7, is SQTIHQWPATLVQPVGSPLSLECTVEGTSNPNLYWYRQAAGRGLQLLFYSVGIGQISSEVPQNLSASRPQDRQFILSSKKLLLSDSGFYLCAWKLGLAGGEQYFGPGTRLTVT.

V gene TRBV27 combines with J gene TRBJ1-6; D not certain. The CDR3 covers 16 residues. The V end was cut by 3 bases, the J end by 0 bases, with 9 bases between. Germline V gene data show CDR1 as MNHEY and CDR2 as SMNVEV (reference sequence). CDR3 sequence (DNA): TGTGCCAGCAGTTTCTTGTTGAGCTCCTATAATTCACCCCTCCACTTT. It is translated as CASSFLLSSYNSPLHF.

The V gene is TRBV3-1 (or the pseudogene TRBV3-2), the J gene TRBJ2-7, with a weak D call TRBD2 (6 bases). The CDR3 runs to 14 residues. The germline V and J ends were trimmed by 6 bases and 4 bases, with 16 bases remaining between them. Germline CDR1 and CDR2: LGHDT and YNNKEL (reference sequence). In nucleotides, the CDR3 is TGTGCCAGCAGTTCTCGACTAGAGGTGTACGAGCAGTACTTC. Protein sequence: CASSSRLEVYEQYF.

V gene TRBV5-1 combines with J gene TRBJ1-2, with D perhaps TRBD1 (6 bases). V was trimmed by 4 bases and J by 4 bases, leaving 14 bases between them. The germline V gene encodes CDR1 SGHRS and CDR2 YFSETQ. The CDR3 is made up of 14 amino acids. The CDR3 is CASSVRTDGYGYTF. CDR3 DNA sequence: TGCGCCAGCAGCGTTAGGACAGACGGCTATGGCTACACCTTC.

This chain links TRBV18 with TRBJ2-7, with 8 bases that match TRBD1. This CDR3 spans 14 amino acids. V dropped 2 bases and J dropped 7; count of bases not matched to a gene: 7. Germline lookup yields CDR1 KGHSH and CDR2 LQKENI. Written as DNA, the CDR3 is TGTGCCAGCTCACCAACAGGGGGACCGTTAGAGCAGTACTTC. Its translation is CASSPTGGPLEQYF.

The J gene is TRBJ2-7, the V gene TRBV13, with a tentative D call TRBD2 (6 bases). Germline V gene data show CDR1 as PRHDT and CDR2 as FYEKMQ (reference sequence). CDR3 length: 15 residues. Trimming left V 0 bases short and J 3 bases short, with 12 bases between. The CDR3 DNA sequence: TGTGCCAGCAGCTTAGGGCAAAGGGGAGGCTACGAGCAGTACTTC. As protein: CASSLGQRGGYEQYF.

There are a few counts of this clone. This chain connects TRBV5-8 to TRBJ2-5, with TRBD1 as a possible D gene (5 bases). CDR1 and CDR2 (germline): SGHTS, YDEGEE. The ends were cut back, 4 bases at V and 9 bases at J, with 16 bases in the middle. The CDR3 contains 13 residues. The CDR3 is CASSGSQGGAQYF. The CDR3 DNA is TGTGCCAGCAGCGGATCCCAGGGCGGAGCCCAGTACTTC.

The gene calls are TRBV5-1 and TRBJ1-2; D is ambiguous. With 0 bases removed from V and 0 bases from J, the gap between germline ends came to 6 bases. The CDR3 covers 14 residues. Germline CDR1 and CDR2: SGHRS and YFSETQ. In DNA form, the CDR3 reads TGCGCCAGCAGCTTGGACAGCGCTAACTATGGCTACACCTTC. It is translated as CASSLDSANYGYTF.

The CDR3 sequence is CASSRTQETQYF. As DNA, the CDR3 is TGTGCCAGCTCACGAACGCAAGAGACCCAGTACTTC. This chain connects TRBV18 to TRBJ2-5; the D is unclear. Germline V gene lookup returns CDR1 KGHSH and CDR2 LQKENI. The V gene lost 4 bases and the J gene lost 2 bases, with 5 bases spanning the gap. The CDR3 consists of 12 residues.

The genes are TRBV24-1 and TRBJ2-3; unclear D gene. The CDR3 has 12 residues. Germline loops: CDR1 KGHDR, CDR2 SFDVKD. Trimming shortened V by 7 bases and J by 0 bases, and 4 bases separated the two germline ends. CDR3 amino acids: CATSGSTDTQYF. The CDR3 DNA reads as TGTGCCACCAGCGGCAGCACAGATACGCAGTATTTT.

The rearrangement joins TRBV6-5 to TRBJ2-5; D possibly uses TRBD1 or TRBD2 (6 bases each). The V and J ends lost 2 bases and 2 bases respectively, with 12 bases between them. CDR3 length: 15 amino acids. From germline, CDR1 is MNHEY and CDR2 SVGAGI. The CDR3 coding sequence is TGTGCCAGCAGTTACGGGGGCGGGACACAAGAGACCCAGTACTTC. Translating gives CASSYGGGTQETQYF.

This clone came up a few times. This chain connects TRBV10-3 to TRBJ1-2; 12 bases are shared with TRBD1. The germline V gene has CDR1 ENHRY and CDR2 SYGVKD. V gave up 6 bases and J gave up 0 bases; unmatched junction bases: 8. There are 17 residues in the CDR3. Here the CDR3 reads CAIRAGTGGQTNYGYTF. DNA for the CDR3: TGTGCCATCAGAGCCGGGACAGGGGGCCAAACTAACTATGGCTACACCTTC.

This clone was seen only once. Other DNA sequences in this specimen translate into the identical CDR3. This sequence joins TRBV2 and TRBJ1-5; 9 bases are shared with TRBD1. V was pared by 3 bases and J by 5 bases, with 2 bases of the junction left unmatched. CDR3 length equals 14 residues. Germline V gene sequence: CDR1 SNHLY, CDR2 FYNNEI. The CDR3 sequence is CASSEGQGDQPQHF. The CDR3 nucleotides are TGTGCCAGCAGTGAGGGACAGGGAGATCAGCCCCAGCATTTT.

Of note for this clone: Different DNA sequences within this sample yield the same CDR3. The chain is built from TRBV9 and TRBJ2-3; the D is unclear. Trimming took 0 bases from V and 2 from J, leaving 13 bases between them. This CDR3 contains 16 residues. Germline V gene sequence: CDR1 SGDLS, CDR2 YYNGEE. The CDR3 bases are TGTGCCAGCAGCGTAGGTCGTAGAACCCCCACAGATACGCAGTATTTT. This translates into CASSVGRRTPTDTQYF.

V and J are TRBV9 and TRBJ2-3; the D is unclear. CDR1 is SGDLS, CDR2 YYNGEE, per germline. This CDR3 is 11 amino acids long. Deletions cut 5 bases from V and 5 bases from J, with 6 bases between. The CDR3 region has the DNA TGTGCCAGCAGGAAAGGAGATACGCAGTATTTT. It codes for CASRKGDTQYF.

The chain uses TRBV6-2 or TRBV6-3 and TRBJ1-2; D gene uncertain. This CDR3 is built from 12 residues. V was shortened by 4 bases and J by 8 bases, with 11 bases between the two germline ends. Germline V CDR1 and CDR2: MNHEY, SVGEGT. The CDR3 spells CASSLSGLGYTF. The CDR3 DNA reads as TGTGCCAGCAGTTTGTCAGGACTGGGCTACACCTTC.

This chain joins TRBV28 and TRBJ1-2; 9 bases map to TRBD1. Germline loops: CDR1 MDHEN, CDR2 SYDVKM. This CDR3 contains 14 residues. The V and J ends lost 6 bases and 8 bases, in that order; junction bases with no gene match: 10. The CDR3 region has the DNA TGTGCCAGCAGACGAACAGGGGGCTCCGAGGGCTACACCTTC. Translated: CASRRTGGSEGYTF.

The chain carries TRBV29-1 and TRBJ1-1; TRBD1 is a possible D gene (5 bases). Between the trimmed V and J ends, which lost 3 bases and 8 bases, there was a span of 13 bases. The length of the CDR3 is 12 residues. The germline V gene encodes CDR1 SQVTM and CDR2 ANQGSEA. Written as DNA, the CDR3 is TGCAGCGTTGAGACAGTGCTGCAGGAAGCTTTCTTT. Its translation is CSVETVLQEAFF.

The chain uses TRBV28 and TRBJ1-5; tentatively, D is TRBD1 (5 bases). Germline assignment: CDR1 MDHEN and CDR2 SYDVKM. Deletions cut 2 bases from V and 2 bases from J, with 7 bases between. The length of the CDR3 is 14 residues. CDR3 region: CASSLRGGNQPQHF. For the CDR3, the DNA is TGTGCCAGCAGTTTAAGAGGGGGCAATCAGCCCCAGCATTTT.

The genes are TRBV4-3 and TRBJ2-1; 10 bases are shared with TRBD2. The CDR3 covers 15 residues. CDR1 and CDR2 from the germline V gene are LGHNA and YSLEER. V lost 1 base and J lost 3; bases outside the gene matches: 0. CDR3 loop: CASSQASGGYNEQFF. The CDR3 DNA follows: TGCGCCAGCAGCCAAGCTAGCGGGGGCTACAATGAGCAGTTCTTC.

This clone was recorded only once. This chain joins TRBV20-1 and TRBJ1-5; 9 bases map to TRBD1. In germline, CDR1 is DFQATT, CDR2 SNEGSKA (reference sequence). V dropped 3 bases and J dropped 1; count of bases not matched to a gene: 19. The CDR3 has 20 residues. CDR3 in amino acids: CSASFLPGQGGQMSNQPQHF. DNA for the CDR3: TGCAGTGCTAGTTTTTTACCGGGACAGGGAGGGCAAATGAGCAATCAGCCCCAGCATTTT.